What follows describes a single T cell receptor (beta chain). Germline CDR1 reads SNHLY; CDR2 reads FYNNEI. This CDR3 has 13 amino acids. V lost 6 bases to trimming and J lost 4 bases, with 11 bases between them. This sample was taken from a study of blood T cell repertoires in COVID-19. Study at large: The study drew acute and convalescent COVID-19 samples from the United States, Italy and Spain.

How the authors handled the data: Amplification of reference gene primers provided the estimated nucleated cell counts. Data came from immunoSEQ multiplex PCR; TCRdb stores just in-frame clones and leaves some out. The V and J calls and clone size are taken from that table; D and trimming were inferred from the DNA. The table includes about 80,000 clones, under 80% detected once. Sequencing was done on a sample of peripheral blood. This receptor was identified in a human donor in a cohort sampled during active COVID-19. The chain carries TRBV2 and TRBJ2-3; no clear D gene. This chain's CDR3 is CASSEPGADTQYF. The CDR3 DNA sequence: TGTGCCAGCAGCGAACCCGGTGCAGATACGCAGTATTTT.